Listed here are 25 T cell receptor beta chains from one sample, sequenced in a study. The repertoire was sequenced with immunoSEQ multiplex PCR; TCRdb's copy has only in-frame clones and lacks some. The sample includes around 50,000 clones, 85% to 95% seen only once; the top ten take approximately 12%. Sequencing was done on a sample of PBMCs. Every receptor here comes from a man aged 40-55 years with rheumatoid arthritis.

V is TRBV15 and J is TRBJ1-1; D gene unclear. This CDR3 spans 13 amino acids. The germline V gene encodes CDR1 LNHNV and CDR2 YYDKDF (reference sequence). Trimming removed 3 bases at V and 3 bases at J, with 8 bases between. CDR3 DNA sequence: TGTGCCACCAGCAGCGGACGGTACACTGAAGCTTTCTTT. Amino acid sequence: CATSSGRYTEAFF. The entire variable domain, with the rest obtained from reference TRBV15 and TRBJ1-1, is as follows: DAMVIQNPRYQVTQFGKPVTLSCSQTLNHNVMYWYQQKSSQAPKLLFHYYDKDFNNEADTPDNFQSRRPNTSFCFLDIRSPGLGDTAMYLCATSSGRYTEAFFGQGTRLTVV.

V usage is TRBV5-1 and J usage is TRBJ1-1, with D uncertain. Per the germline V gene, CDR1 is SGHRS and CDR2 is YFSETQ. Trimming stripped 0 bases from V and 0 bases from J, with 6 bases between. This CDR3 is 14 amino acids long. CDR3 coding DNA: TGCGCCAGCAGCTTGGCTTCCATGAACACTGAAGCTTTCTTT. Translation gives CASSLASMNTEAFF.

The CDR3, as DNA: TGTGCCAGCAGTTACTCGTCGGGGGGAAGCTACGAGCAGTACTTC. Translation gives CASSYSSGGSYEQYF. The rearrangement links TRBV6-5 to TRBJ2-7; the match to TRBD2 covers 7 bases. The CDR3 runs 15 residues. Losses at the gene ends were 0 bases for V and 3 bases for J; bases not matched to a gene: 5. Germline V gene data show CDR1 as MNHEY and CDR2 as SVGAGI.

This clone is a singleton in its sample. The chain recombines TRBV12-3 or TRBV12-4 with TRBJ1-2; D not certain. There are 12 residues in the CDR3. With 7 bases removed from V and 1 base from J, the gap between germline ends came to 7 bases. The CDR3 spells CASTSDNYGYTF. The CDR3 DNA reads TGTGCCAGCACCTCAGATAACTATGGCTACACCTTC.

The V gene is TRBV12-3 or TRBV12-4, the J gene TRBJ2-7, with D perhaps given as TRBD1 or TRBD2 (5 bases each). This CDR3 has 12 residues. The V end lost 7 bases, the J end lost 5 bases, and 12 bases lay between the germline ends. The CDR3 loop reads CASTHEGNEQYF. CDR3 DNA: TGTGCCAGCACCCATGAGGGGAACGAGCAGTACTTC.

The chain recombines TRBV7-9 with TRBJ1-1, with a tentative D call TRBD1 (6 bases). V was shortened by 1 base and J by 10 bases, with 16 bases between the two germline ends. The CDR3 has 14 residues. In germline, CDR1 is SEHNR, CDR2 FQNEAQ (reference sequence). The CDR3 DNA is TGTGCCAGCAGCTTAGACGGGACACGCGCTAGAGCTTTCTTT. Its translation is CASSLDGTRARAFF.

This chain links TRBV12-3 or TRBV12-4 with TRBJ1-2, with D possibly being TRBD1 (6 bases). The CDR3 is 12 residues long. With 8 bases removed from V and 8 bases from J, the gap between germline ends came to 15 bases. For the CDR3, the DNA is TGTGCCAGCTCGCGGACAGACGGAGGCTACACCTTC. Translated: CASSRTDGGYTF.

The rearrangement links TRBV19 to TRBJ1-2; 7 bases line up with TRBD1. In germline, CDR1 is LNHDA, CDR2 SQIVND (reference sequence). The CDR3 is made up of 14 amino acids. J lost 4 bases, V lost 9 bases, and 11 bases had no gene match. Here the CDR3 DNA reads TGTGCCAGCGGGCCAGGGGGAAGGATCTATGGCTACACCTTC. As protein: CASGPGGRIYGYTF.

The chain couples TRBV6-5 to TRBJ2-3; 9 bases agree with TRBD2. Germline V gene data show CDR1 as MNHEY and CDR2 as SVGAGI. J was trimmed by 1 base and V by 4 bases; bases with no gene match: 3. The CDR3 is made up of 15 amino acids. The CDR3 protein is CASSSLAGGTDTQYF. In DNA, the CDR3 is TGTGCCAGCAGTTCTTTAGCGGGAGGCACAGATACGCAGTATTTT.

This clone showed up just once. The V gene is TRBV5-6, the J gene TRBJ2-3, with 7 nucleotides matching TRBD2. The CDR3 runs to 16 residues. The V gene's germline CDR1 is SGHDT and CDR2 YYEEEE. J gave up 2 bases and V 3 bases, and 9 bases lay outside the gene matches. The CDR3 is CASSWDRTRYTDTQYF. The DNA of the CDR3 is TGTGCCAGCAGCTGGGATCGGACTAGATACACAGATACGCAGTATTTT.

The rearrangement joins TRBV25-1 to TRBJ1-4, with D unresolved. Trimming took off 3 bases at V and 0 bases at J, with 8 bases between the two ends. Per germline, CDR1 MGHDK and CDR2 SYGVNS. This CDR3 has 15 amino acids. The CDR3 protein is CASSETTATNEKLFF. CDR3 DNA: TGTGCCAGCAGTGAGACAACCGCAACTAATGAAAAACTGTTTTTT.

The rearrangement uses TRBV5-1 and TRBJ1-4, with a possible D match to TRBD1 (6 bases). Germline CDR1 SGHRS, CDR2 YFSETQ. The CDR3 has 13 amino acids. Trimming left V 6 bases short and J 5 bases short, with 11 bases between. In DNA form, the CDR3 reads TGCGCCAGCATGAGGGGGGCCAATGAAAAACTGTTTTTT. Its protein product is CASMRGANEKLFF.

The rearrangement joins TRBV9 to TRBJ1-3; D unclear. V shed 4 bases and J shed 0 bases, with 5 bases lying between them. CDR1 and CDR2 from the germline V gene are SGDLS and YYNGEE. CDR3 length equals 13 residues. Here the CDR3 reads CASSPASGNTIYF. CDR3 sequence (DNA): TGTGCCAGCAGCCCCGCCTCTGGAAACACCATATATTTT.

This chain connects TRBV24-1 to TRBJ2-1; D is unclear. Germline V lookup: CDR1 KGHDR, CDR2 SFDVKD. The CDR3 is made up of 15 amino acids. Trimming cost V 3 bases and J 0 bases, with 8 bases left between them. The CDR3 loop reads CATSDITASYNEQFF. CDR3 sequence (DNA): TGTGCCACCAGTGATATAACGGCCTCCTACAATGAGCAGTTCTTC.

In its sample, this clone was seen once. This chain joins TRBV7-2 and TRBJ2-6; 8 bases are a match to TRBD1. This CDR3 spans 18 amino acids. Germline CDR1 reads SGHTA; CDR2 reads FQGNSA. Trimming at V came to 4 bases and at J to 0 bases, leaving 8 bases not matched to a gene. The CDR3 is CASSSRTGPFSGANVLTF. The CDR3 DNA reads as TGTGCCAGCAGCTCCCGGACAGGGCCCTTCTCTGGGGCCAACGTCCTGACTTTC.

This clone was counted a single time. This sequence joins TRBV28 and TRBJ1-1, with D tentatively TRBD1 (6 bases). Germline assignment: CDR1 MDHEN and CDR2 SYDVKM. V was cut by 5 bases and J by 5 bases, with 18 bases left in between. The CDR3 is 15 amino acids. In DNA form, the CDR3 reads TGTGCCAGCAGTCGTGCCGAAGAGGGGGGGACTGAAGCTTTCTTT. It codes for CASSRAEEGGTEAFF.

This clone was counted once. The rearrangement joins TRBV6-5 to TRBJ2-5; 8 nucleotides agree with TRBD1. CDR1 and CDR2 from the germline V gene are MNHEY and SVGAGI. CDR3 size: 13 residues. After removal of 6 bases from V and 4 bases from J, the junction contained 4 bases not matched to a gene. The CDR3 region has the DNA TGTGCCAGCAGGTCAGGGGGCGTAGAGACCCAGTACTTC. Residues: CASRSGGVETQYF.

The gene calls are TRBV19 and TRBJ1-2; D is undetermined. The V gene's germline CDR1 is LNHDA and CDR2 SQIVND (reference sequence). This CDR3 region has 15 residues. Between the trimmed V and J ends, which lost 3 bases and 2 bases, there was a span of 13 bases. For the CDR3, the DNA is TGTGCCAGTAGTATCCGGCCCGACACCAACTATGGCTACACCTTC. Protein product: CASSIRPDTNYGYTF.

The rearrangement uses TRBV4-3 and TRBJ2-5; a possible D gene is TRBD1 (5 bases). The CDR3 spans 14 residues. Germline assignment: CDR1 LGHNA and CDR2 YSLEER. V was trimmed by 0 bases and J by 5 bases, leaving 10 bases between them. The CDR3, as DNA: TGCGCCAGCAGCCAAGATCCGAAGGGGGAGACCCAGTACTTC. Translating it yields CASSQDPKGETQYF.

V and J are TRBV24-1 and TRBJ2-1; 11 bases fit TRBD2. The CDR3 has 16 residues. V lost 3 bases and J lost 4; bases outside the gene matches: 4. Germline V lookup: CDR1 KGHDR, CDR2 SFDVKD. The chain's CDR3 is CATSDRTSGSYNEQFF. In nucleotides, the CDR3 is TGTGCCACCAGTGATCGGACTAGCGGGTCTTACAATGAGCAGTTCTTC.

This clone was recorded a few times. The V call is TRBV27, the J call TRBJ1-5; no definite D call. V lost 1 base to trimming and J lost 7 bases, with 11 bases between them. In germline, CDR1 is MNHEY, CDR2 SMNVEV (reference sequence). The CDR3 sequence is 14 residues long. DNA for the CDR3: TGTGCCAGCAGTTTATACAGTTCGGGACAGCCCCAGCATTTT. It specifies CASSLYSSGQPQHF.

V and J are TRBV11-1 and TRBJ1-1, with a tentative D call TRBD1 (5 bases). V lost 1 base and J lost 10, with 13 bases in between. Germline assignment: CDR1 SGHAT and CDR2 FQDESV (reference sequence). The CDR3 consists of 13 residues. The CDR3 loop reads CASSLGGILGAFF. For the CDR3, the DNA is TGTGCCAGCAGCTTAGGGGGCATTCTAGGAGCTTTCTTT.

This clone was counted a few times. The chain employs TRBV6-2 or TRBV6-3 and TRBJ1-1, with D possibly matching TRBD1 (5 bases). Per germline, CDR1 MNHEY and CDR2 SVGEGT. Trimming cost V 6 bases and J 1 base, with 18 bases left between them. The CDR3 extends over 16 amino acids. The CDR3 protein is CASSPVVGTPNTEAFF. In DNA form, the CDR3 reads TGTGCCAGCAGCCCTGTTGTCGGGACCCCGAACACTGAAGCTTTCTTT.

V is TRBV6-5 and J is TRBJ2-4; D gene ambiguous. Trimming removed 6 bases from V and 0 bases from J, with 12 bases in between. The CDR3 is 15 residues long. Germline CDR1 reads MNHEY; CDR2 reads SVGAGI. CDR3 DNA sequence: TGTGCCAGCAGCCCCGTAGAGCTAGCCAAAAACATTCAGTACTTC. This encodes CASSPVELAKNIQYF.

V is TRBV14 and J is TRBJ1-2; 7 bases agree with TRBD1. The germline V gene has CDR1 SGHDN and CDR2 FVKESK. The CDR3 runs to 15 residues. J gave up 3 bases and V 3 bases, and 7 bases lay outside the gene matches. In DNA, the CDR3 is TGTGCCAGCAGCCACAGACGACAGGGCCACTATGGCTACACCTTC. It encodes CASSHRRQGHYGYTF.